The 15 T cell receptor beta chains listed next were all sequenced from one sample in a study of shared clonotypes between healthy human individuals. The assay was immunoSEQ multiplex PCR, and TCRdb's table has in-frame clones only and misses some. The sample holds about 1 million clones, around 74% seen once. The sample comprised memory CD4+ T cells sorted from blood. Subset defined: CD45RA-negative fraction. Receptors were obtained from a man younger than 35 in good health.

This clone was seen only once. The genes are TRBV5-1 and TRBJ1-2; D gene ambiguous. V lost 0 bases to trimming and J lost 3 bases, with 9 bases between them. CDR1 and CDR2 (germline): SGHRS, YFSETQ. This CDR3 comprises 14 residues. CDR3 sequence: CASSLDRVHYGYTF. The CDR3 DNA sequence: TGCGCCAGCAGCTTGGATCGGGTTCACTATGGCTACACCTTC.

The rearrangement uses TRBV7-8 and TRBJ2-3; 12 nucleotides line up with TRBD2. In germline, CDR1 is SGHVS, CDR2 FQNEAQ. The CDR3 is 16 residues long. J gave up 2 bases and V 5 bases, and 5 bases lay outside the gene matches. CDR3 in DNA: TGTGCCAGCAGCCCAACTAGCGGGAGGCCCACAGATACGCAGTATTTT. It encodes CASSPTSGRPTDTQYF.

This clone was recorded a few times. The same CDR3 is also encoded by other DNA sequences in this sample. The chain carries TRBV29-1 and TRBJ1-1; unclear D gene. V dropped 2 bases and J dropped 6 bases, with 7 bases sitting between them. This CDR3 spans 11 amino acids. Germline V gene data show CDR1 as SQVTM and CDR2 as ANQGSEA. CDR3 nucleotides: TGCAGCGTTGAACCGGGCGCTGAAGCTTTCTTT. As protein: CSVEPGAEAFF.

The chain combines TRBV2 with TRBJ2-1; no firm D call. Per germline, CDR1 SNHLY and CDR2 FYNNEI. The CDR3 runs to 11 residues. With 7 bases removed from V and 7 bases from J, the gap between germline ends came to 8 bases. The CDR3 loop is CASKYANEQFF. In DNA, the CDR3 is TGTGCCAGCAAATATGCGAATGAGCAGTTCTTC.

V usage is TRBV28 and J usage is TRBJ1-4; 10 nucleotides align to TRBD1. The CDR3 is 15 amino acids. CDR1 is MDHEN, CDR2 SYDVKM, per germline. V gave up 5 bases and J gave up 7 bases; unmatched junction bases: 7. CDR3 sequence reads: CASSADRGRSEKLFF. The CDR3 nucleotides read TGTGCCAGCAGTGCAGACAGGGGGCGAAGTGAAAAACTGTTTTTT.

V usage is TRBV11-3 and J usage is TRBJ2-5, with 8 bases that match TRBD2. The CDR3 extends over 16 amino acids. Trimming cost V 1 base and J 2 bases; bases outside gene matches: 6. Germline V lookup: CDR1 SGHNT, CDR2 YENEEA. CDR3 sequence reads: CASSLGVAGSQETQYF. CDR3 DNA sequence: TGTGCCAGCAGCTTAGGGGTAGCGGGGTCTCAAGAGACCCAGTACTTC.

CDR3 residues: CASSAGAGKYEQYF. The DNA for the CDR3 is TGTGCCAGCAGCGCAGGGGCCGGAAAGTACGAGCAGTACTTC. The chain uses TRBV9 and TRBJ2-7; TRBD1 might be the D (6 bases). From germline, CDR1 is SGDLS and CDR2 YYNGEE. Between the trimmed V and J ends, which lost 3 bases and 4 bases, there was a span of 14 bases. CDR3 length equals 14 residues.

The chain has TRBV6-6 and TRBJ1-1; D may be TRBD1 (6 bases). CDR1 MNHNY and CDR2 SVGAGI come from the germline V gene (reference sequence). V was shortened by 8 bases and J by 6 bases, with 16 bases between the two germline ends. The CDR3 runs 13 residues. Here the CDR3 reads CASSSPRGAEAFF. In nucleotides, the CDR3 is TGTGCCAGCTCTTCCCCCAGGGGCGCTGAAGCTTTCTTT.

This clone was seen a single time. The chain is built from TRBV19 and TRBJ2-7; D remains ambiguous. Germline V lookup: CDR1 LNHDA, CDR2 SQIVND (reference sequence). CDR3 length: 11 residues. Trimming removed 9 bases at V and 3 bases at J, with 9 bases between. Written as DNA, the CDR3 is TGTGCCAGCACAGATTTCTACGAGCAGTACTTC. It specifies CASTDFYEQYF.

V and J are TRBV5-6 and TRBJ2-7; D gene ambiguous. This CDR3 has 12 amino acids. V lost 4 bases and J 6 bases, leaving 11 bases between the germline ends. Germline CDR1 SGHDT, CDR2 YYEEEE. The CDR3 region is CASSRGTPEQYF. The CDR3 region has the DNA TGTGCCAGCAGCCGCGGTACGCCCGAGCAGTACTTC.

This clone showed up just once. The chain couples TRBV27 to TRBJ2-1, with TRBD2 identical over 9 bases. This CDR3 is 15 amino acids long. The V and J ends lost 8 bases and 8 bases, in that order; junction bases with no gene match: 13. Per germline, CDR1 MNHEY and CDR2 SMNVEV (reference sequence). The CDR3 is CASLSLAGGHYEQFF. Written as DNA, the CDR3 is TGTGCCAGCCTTTCCCTGGCGGGAGGGCATTATGAGCAGTTCTTC.

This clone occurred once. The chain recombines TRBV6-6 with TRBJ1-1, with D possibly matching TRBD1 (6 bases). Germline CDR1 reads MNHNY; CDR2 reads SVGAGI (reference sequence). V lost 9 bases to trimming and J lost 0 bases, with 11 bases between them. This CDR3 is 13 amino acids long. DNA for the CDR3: TGTGCCAGTCAGGGGAACATGAACACTGAAGCTTTCTTT. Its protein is CASQGNMNTEAFF.

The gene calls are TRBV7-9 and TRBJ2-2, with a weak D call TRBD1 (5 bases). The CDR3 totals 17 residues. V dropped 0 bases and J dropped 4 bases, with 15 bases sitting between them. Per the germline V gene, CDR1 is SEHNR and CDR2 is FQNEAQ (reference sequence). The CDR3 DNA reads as TGTGCCAGCAGCTTAGCACAGGTGAAGGGAAGCACCGGGGAGCTGTTTTTT. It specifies CASSLAQVKGSTGELFF. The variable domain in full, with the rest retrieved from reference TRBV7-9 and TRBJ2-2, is DTGVSQNPRHKITKRGQNVTFRCDPISEHNRLYWYRQTLGQGPEFLTYFQNEAQLEKSRLLSDRFSAERPKGSFSTLEIQRTEQGDSAMYLCASSLAQVKGSTGELFFGEGSRLTVL.

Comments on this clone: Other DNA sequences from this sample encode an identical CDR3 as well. CDR3 residues: CASSWGTSGRASQETQYF. The CDR3 DNA follows: TGCGCCAGCAGCTGGGGGACTAGCGGGAGGGCCTCGCAAGAGACCCAGTACTTC. V gene TRBV5-1 combines with J gene TRBJ2-5; 16 positions match TRBD2. The V and J ends lost 3 bases and 2 bases, in that order; junction bases with no gene match: 7. The CDR3 spans 18 residues. In germline, CDR1 is SGHRS, CDR2 YFSETQ.

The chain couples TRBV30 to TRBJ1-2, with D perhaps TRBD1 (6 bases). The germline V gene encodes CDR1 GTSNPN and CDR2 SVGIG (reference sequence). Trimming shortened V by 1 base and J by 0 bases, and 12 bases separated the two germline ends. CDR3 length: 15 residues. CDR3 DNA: TGTGCCTGGAGTGGGACAGACAAAGCTAACTATGGCTACACCTTC. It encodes CAWSGTDKANYGYTF. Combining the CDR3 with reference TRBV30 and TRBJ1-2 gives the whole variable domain SQTIHQWPATLVQPVGSPLSLECTVEGTSNPNLYWYRQAAGRGLQLLFYSVGIGQISSEVPQNLSASRPQDRQFILSSKKLLLSDSGFYLCAWSGTDKANYGYTFGSGTRLTVV.